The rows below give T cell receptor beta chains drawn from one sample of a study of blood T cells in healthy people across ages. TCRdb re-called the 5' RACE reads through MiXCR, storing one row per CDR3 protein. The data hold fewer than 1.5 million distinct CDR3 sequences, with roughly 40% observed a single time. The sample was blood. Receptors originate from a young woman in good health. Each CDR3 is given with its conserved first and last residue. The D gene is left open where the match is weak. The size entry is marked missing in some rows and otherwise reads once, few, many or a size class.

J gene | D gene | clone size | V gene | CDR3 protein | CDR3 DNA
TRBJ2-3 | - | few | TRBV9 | CASSRQADTQYF | TGTGCCAGCAGCCGCCAGGCAGATACGCAGTATTTT
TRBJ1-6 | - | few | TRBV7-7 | CASSTDGNSPLHF | TGTGCTAGCAGCACCGACGGAAATTCACCCCTCCACTTT
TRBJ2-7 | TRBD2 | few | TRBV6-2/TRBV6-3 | CASRRTAGGFYEQYF | TGTGCCAGCAGGAGGACAGCGGGGGGGTTTTACGAGCAGTACTTC
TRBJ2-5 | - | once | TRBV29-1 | CSVAGIICEQYF | TGCAGCGTCGCAGGGATTATTTGTGAGCAGTACTTC
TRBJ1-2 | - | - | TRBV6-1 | CASSVATPDMRGQIYGYTF | TGTGCCAGCAGCGTTGCCACCCCTGACATGCGTGGACAGATCTATGGCTACACCTTC
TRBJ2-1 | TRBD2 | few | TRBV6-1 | CASAGLAIYNEQFF | TGTGCCAGCGCGGGACTAGCGATCTACAATGAGCAGTTCTTC
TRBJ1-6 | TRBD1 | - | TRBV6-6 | CASWDSQSYNSPLHF | TGTGCCAGCTGGGACAGTCAGTCCTATAATTCACCCCTCCACTTT
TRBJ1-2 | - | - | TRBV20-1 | CSAPTGGAGAYGYTF | TGCAGTGCTCCCACCGGGGGGGCGGGCGCCTATGGCTACACCTTC
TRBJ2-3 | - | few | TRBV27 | CASSLPRRTDTQYF | TGTGCCAGCAGTTTACCCCGTCGCACAGATACGCAGTATTTT
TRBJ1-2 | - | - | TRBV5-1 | CASSLEGSIYGYTF | TGCGCCAGCAGCTTGGAAGGCAGCATCTATGGCTACACCTTC
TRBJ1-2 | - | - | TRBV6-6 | CASRGIGVHYGYTF | TGTGCCAGCAGAGGAATAGGGGTTCACTATGGCTACACCTTC
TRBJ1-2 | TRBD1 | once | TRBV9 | CASRAYLPQGAYSGYTF | TGTGCCAGCAGAGCGTATCTTCCCCAGGGGGCTTATAGTGGCTACACCTTC
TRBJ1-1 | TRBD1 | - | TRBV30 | CAWGGTVADTEAFF | TGTGCCTGGGGCGGGACAGTCGCAGACACTGAAGCTTTCTTT
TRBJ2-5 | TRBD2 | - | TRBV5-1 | CASSTKLATRGETQYF | TGCGCCAGCAGCACCAAACTAGCGACCCGGGGAGAGACCCAGTACTTC
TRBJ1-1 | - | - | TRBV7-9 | CASSSGLLEAFF | TGTGCCAGCAGCTCAGGACTGCTTGAAGCTTTCTTT
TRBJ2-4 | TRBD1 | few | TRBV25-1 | CASSWTGMDIQYF | TGTGCCAGCTCCTGGACAGGAATGGACATTCAGTACTTC
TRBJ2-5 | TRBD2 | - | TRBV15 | CATSILAGETQYF | TGTGCCACCAGCATACTAGCGGGAGAGACCCAGTACTTC
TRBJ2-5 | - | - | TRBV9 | CASSVWGDETQYF | TGTGCCAGCAGCGTCTGGGGGGACGAGACCCAGTACTTC
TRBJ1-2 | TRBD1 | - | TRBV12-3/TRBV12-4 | CASSSDYGTEDFHYGYTF | TGTGCCAGCAGTTCAGACTACGGGACAGAAGACTTTCACTATGGCTACACCTTC
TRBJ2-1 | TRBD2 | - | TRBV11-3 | CASSSTSGREPRNEQFF | TGTGCCAGCAGCTCTACTAGCGGGAGGGAGCCCCGGAATGAGCAGTTCTTC
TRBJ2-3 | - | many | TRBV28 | CASSAGAADTQYF | TGTGCCAGCAGTGCAGGGGCGGCAGATACGCAGTATTTT
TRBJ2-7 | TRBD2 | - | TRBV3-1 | CASSPVASGSLEQYF | TGTGCCAGCAGCCCCGTGGCTAGCGGGAGCCTGGAGCAGTACTTC
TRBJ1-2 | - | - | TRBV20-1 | CSAKAGNGYTF | TGCAGTGCTAAGGCAGGGAATGGCTACACCTTC
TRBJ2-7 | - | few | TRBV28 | CASSYDYSYEQYF | TGTGCCAGCAGTTATGACTACTCCTACGAGCAGTACTTC
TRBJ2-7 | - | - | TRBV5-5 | CASSFSVTASDEQYF | TGTGCCAGCAGCTTTTCCGTGACAGCGTCCGACGAGCAGTACTTC
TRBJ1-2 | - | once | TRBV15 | CATSRADPRQGRVDGYTF | TGTGCCACCAGCAGAGCCGACCCCAGGCAGGGGCGTGTCGATGGCTACACCTTC
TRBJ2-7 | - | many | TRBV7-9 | CASGQPSPYEQYF | TGTGCCAGCGGCCAGCCCTCTCCCTACGAGCAGTACTTC
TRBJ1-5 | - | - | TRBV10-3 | CAISETGPVEQPQHF | TGTGCCATCAGTGAAACGGGCCCTGTGGAACAGCCCCAGCATTTT
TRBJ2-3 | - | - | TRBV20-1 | CSASGLTRTDTQYF | TGCAGTGCTAGCGGACTAACGCGTACAGATACGCAGTATTTT
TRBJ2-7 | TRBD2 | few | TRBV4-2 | CASSQEPQGLAGVMSYEQYF | TGTGCCAGCAGCCAAGAACCCCAGGGACTAGCGGGAGTTATGTCCTACGAGCAGTACTTC
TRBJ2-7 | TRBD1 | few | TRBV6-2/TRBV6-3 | CASEGDRSSYEQYF | TGTGCCAGCGAAGGGGACAGGAGCTCCTACGAGCAGTACTTC
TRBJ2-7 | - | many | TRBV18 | CASSPSEVNEQYF | TGTGCCAGCTCGCCCTCCGAGGTGAACGAGCAGTACTTC
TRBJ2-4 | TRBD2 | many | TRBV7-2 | CASGPGGGVTIQYF | TGTGCCAGCGGACCAGGCGGGGGGGTTACCATTCAGTACTTC
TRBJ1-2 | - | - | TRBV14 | CASSLHDGYGGYTF | TGTGCCAGCAGCCTACACGACGGTTATGGGGGCTACACCTTC
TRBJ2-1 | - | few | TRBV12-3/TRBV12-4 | CASSLVTGSRYNEQFF | TGTGCCAGCAGTTTAGTAACAGGAAGCCGATACAATGAGCAGTTCTTC
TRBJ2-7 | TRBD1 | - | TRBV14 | CASSLVDRDLREQYF | TGTGCCAGCAGCCTCGTGGACAGGGACCTTCGCGAGCAGTACTTC
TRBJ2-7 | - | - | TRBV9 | CASSVGDDTYEQYF | TGTGCCAGCAGCGTAGGCGACGACACCTACGAGCAGTACTTC
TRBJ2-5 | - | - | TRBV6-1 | CASIHRDPRDEQYF | TGTGCCAGCATCCACCGGGACCCGAGGGATGAGCAGTACTTC
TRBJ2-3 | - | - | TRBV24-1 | CATSGRGSTDTQYF | TGTGCCACCAGTGGGAGGGGCTCCACAGATACGCAGTATTTT
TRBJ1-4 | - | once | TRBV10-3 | CAITDGVEKLFF | TGTGCCATCACCGACGGGGTTGAAAAACTGTTTTTT
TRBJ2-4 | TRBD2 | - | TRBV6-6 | CASSYGGAGEINIQYF | TGTGCCAGCAGTTACGGGGGAGCGGGGGAGATAAACATTCAGTACTTC
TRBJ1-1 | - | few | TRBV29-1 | CSVARQLLNTEAFF | TGCAGCGTTGCTAGACAGCTACTGAACACTGAAGCTTTCTTT
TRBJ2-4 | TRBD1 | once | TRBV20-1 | CSARVDRGRGEQYF | TGCAGTGCTAGGGTGGACAGGGGGCGGGGTGAGCAGTACTTC
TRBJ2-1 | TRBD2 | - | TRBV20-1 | CSARSGVSSAYNEQFF | TGCAGTGCCAGGAGCGGGGTTTCTTCGGCCTACAATGAGCAGTTCTTC
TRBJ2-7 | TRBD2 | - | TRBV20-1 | CSARKQTSGGYGQYF | TGCAGTGCTAGAAAACAGACTAGCGGGGGCTATGGGCAGTACTTC
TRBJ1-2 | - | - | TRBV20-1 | CSARDPTETNYGCTF | TGCAGTGCTAGAGATCCCACAGAAACTAACTATGGCTGCACCTTC
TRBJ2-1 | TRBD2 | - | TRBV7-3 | CASSSGLADPNEQFF | TGTGCCAGCAGCTCAGGACTAGCGGACCCCAATGAGCAGTTCTTC
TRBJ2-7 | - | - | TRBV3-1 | CTSSQESGSYEQYF | TGTACCAGCAGCCAAGAATCCGGCTCCTACGAGCAGTACTTC
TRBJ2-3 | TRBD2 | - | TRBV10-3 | CAISESAGADTQYF | TGTGCCATCAGTGAGTCAGCGGGGGCAGATACGCAGTATTTT
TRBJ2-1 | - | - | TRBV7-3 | CASSVREYNEQFF | TGTGCCAGCAGCGTACGGGAGTACAATGAGCAGTTCTTC
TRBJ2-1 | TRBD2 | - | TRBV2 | CASSKATLAGATSSYNEQFF | TGTGCCAGCAGTAAGGCAACGCTAGCGGGGGCGACCAGCTCCTACAATGAGCAGTTCTTC
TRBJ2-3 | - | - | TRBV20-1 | CSASSSIVDTQYF | TGCAGTGCTAGCAGTTCGATAGTAGATACGCAGTATTTT
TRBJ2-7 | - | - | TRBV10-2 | CASSVPNYNEQYF | TGCGCCAGCAGTGTCCCTAACTACAATGAGCAGTACTTC
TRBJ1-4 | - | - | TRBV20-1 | CSARQSTNEKLFF | TGCAGTGCTAGACAGTCAACTAATGAAAAACTGTTTTTT
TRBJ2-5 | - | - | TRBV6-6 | CASRGDWEETQYF | TGTGCCAGCAGGGGGGACTGGGAAGAGACCCAGTACTTC
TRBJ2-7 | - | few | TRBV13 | CASSLRRETLNEQYF | TGTGCCAGCAGCTTAAGACGGGAGACTCTCAACGAGCAGTACTTC
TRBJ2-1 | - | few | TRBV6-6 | CASSYEGGRNEQFF | TGTGCCAGCAGTTACGAGGGGGGGCGGAATGAGCAGTTCTTC
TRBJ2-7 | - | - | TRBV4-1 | CASSQGGENEQYF | TGCGCCAGCAGCCAAGGAGGGGAGAACGAGCAGTACTTC
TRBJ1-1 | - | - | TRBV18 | CASSPQRGGATEAFF | TGTGCCAGCTCACCCCAGCGCGGGGGAGCCACTGAAGCTTTCTTT